These T cell receptor beta chains were read from a single sample in a study of blood T cells in healthy people across ages. MiXCR, applied by TCRdb to the 5' RACE reads, yields one record per CDR3 protein. The sample yields hundreds of thousands of distinct CDR3 sequences, under 50% seen once. The specimen sequenced was blood. The receptor source for this set is a man aged 25-45 years in good health. Both conserved end residues are part of each CDR3. The D gene is left open where the match is weak. Some rows mark clone size as missing; the rest say once, few, many or name a class of expanded clone.

. . 13 TRBJ2-1 TRBV29-1 TGCAGCGTTGAAGTCCGGGGGTCCGATGAGCAGTTCTTC CSVEVRGSDEQFF
. . 15 TRBJ2-3 TRBV7-2 TGTGCCAGCAGCCTAGGGGGGTCATACACAGATACGCAGTATTTT CASSLGGSYTDTQYF
. few 12 TRBJ2-7 TRBV20-1 TGCAGTGCTAGAGATATGAGTGAGGAGCAGTACTTC CSARDMSEEQYF
TRBD2 . 18 TRBJ2-3 TRBV20-1 TGCAGTGCTAGAGAAGCTAGCGGGGGAGGTTTGGTTGCAGATACGCAGTATTTT CSAREASGGGLVADTQYF
TRBD2 . 16 TRBJ2-1 TRBV5-1 TGCGCCAGCAGCCCCTCACTAGCGGGGGGCGAGAATGAGCAGTTCTTC CASSPSLAGGENEQFF
. . 15 TRBJ2-2 TRBV6-5 TGTGCCAGCAGTTATCGAGGGCCGAACACCGGGGAGCTGTTTTTT CASSYRGPNTGELFF
TRBD2 once 17 TRBJ2-7 TRBV4-1 TGCGCCAGCAGCCAAGATCAAGCTAGCGGGGGCTACAATGAGCAGTACTTC CASSQDQASGGYNEQYF
TRBD2 . 17 TRBJ2-1 TRBV5-1 TGCACCAGCAGCTTGGGACTAGCGGGGGGACCTTACAATGAGCAGTTCTTC CTSSLGLAGGPYNEQFF
. . 14 TRBJ2-3 TRBV29-1 TGCAGCGGGGCCGCAGGGGATCCCCCAGATACGCAGTATTTT CSGAAGDPPDTQYF
. . 17 TRBJ2-7 TRBV6-1 TGTGCCAGCAGCTCGTCGCCTTATATTCAAGGGACCTACGAGCAGTACTTC CASSSSPYIQGTYEQYF
. . 17 TRBJ2-7 TRBV5-1 TGCGCCAGCAGCTTGGAATCAGGCGGGATCTCTACCTACGAGCAGTACTTC CASSLESGGISTYEQYF
TRBD2 . 14 TRBJ2-3 TRBV2 TGTGCCAGCAGGGCTAGCGGGGGGGCGTATACGCAGTATTTT CASRASGGAYTQYF
. . 15 TRBJ1-2 TRBV3-1 TGTGCCAGCAGCCAAGGAGGGCGGAGCGGCTATGGCTACACCTTC CASSQGGRSGYGYTF
. few 16 TRBJ1-2 TRBV7-2 TGTGCCAGCAGCTTAGTGTCCGGACAGTCATCCTATGGCTACACCTTC CASSLVSGQSSYGYTF
. many 13 TRBJ2-3 TRBV7-2 TGTGCCAGCAGTAACCTACTGCCAGATACGCAGTATTTT CASSNLLPDTQYF
TRBD2 few 18 TRBJ2-3 TRBV11-3 TGTGCCAGCAGCTTAGTACCGGGACTAGCGGGGGGACCAGATACGCAGTATTTT CASSLVPGLAGGPDTQYF
TRBD2 . 15 TRBJ2-1 TRBV10-3 TGTGCCATCAGACGGACTAGCGGGGGGGCCGGTGAGCAGTTCTTC CAIRRTSGGAGEQFF
. once 15 TRBJ2-3 TRBV7-2 TGTGCCAGCAGCTTAGCGCCGGGTCCCACAGATACGCAGTATTTT CASSLAPGPTDTQYF
TRBD1 . 13 TRBJ1-5 TRBV20-1 TGCAGTGCTAGAGGACAGGGACGGCAGCCCCAGCATTTT CSARGQGRQPQHF
. . 12 TRBJ2-4 TRBV29-1 TGCAGCGCTGAAGTAGCCAAAAACATTCAGTACTTC CSAEVAKNIQYF
. . 13 TRBJ1-5 TRBV29-1 TGCAGCGTGGGAGTGGGCGGCAATCAGCCCCAGCATTTT CSVGVGGNQPQHF
TRBD2 . 15 TRBJ2-7 TRBV9 TGTGCCAGCAGCGAGACACGGGGGGACTCCTACGAGCAGTACTTC CASSETRGDSYEQYF
TRBD1 few 14 TRBJ1-2 TRBV2 TGTGCCAGTCCAGGGGACAGGAGTAACTATGGCTACACCTTC CASPGDRSNYGYTF
TRBD1 once 14 TRBJ2-1 TRBV25-1 TGTGCCAGCAGTGAAAGGACAGGGGGGGCTGAGCAGTTCTTC CASSERTGGAEQFF
TRBD2 . 18 TRBJ2-5 TRBV3-1 TGTGCCAGCAGCCAAGGTCTAGCGGGGGGTCTAGAACAAGAGACCCAGTACTTC CASSQGLAGGLEQETQYF
TRBD2 once 15 TRBJ2-1 TRBV7-2 TGTGCCAGCAGCCCAACTAGCGGGGGGGCAGGTGAGCAGTTCTTC CASSPTSGGAGEQFF
. few 11 TRBJ2-5 TRBV6-1 TGTGCCAGCGGGGATGAGGAGACCCAGTACTTC CASGDEETQYF